These 24 T cell receptor beta chains were sequenced from one sample in a study of human T cells and chemical hapten exposure. Time point defined: patch test 3, about 24 weeks after DPC sensitization. Specified treatment: therapeutic diphenylcyclopropenone sensitization with weekly scalp DPC. A single record per CDR3 protein comes from TCRdb applying MiXCR to the RACE reads. Among roughly 84,000 distinct CDR3 sequences listed, 11% were seen once. Source: whole blood, taken in connection with sensitization to the hapten diphenylcyclopropenone (DPC). These receptors were obtained from a woman aged 45-65 years with alopecia areata. Some clones in this sample may be carry-over from other donors' samples.

J is TRBJ2-5 and V is TRBV3-1, with TRBD1 as a possible D gene (6 bases). Germline V CDR1 and CDR2: LGHDT, YNNKEL (reference sequence). The CDR3 covers 12 residues. Trimming took 6 bases from V and 5 from J, leaving 10 bases between them. In nucleotides, the CDR3 is TGTGCCAGCAGAGCTCAGGGGGAGACCCAGTACTTC. Translation gives CASRAQGETQYF.

In this sample, this clonotype turned up a few times. The gene calls are TRBV29-1 and TRBJ2-5, with a weak D call TRBD1 (6 bases). CDR1 SQVTM and CDR2 ANQGSEA come from the germline V gene. The CDR3 loop spans 13 amino acids. Trimming left V 4 bases short and J 5 bases short, with 14 bases between. In nucleotides, the CDR3 is TGCAGCGTTGGGCAGGGGATCTTGGAGACCCAGTACTTC. It encodes CSVGQGILETQYF.

This clonotype has at least ten counts. This chain links TRBV7-2 with TRBJ2-3; maybe TRBD2 (5 bases). The CDR3 has 14 residues. Trimming left V 1 base short and J 6 bases short, with 11 bases between. Per the germline V gene, CDR1 is SGHTA and CDR2 is FQGNSA. The CDR3 sequence is CASSLGELADTQYF. CDR3 coding DNA: TGTGCCAGCAGCTTAGGAGAGCTAGCCGATACGCAGTATTTT.

The CDR3 loop reads CSGGQGSNTEAFF. In DNA, the CDR3 is TGCAGCGGGGGACAGGGTTCGAACACTGAAGCTTTCTTT. This chain uses TRBV29-1 with TRBJ1-1; 9 bases agree with TRBD1. This CDR3 contains 13 residues. CDR1 is SQVTM and CDR2 is ANQGSEA in the germline V gene. Trimming took 7 bases from V and 1 from J; bases not matched to a gene: 4.

This clonotype was detected only a few times. CDR3: CASSFLLAGGRETQYF. CDR3 DNA sequence: TGTGCCAGCAGTTTCCTACTAGCGGGAGGGCGAGAGACCCAGTACTTC. The chain employs TRBV6-5 and TRBJ2-5; 13 bases match TRBD2. V was clipped by 4 bases and J by 4 bases; unmatched bases: 6. CDR1 MNHEY and CDR2 SVGAGI come from the germline V gene. The CDR3 runs to 16 residues.

This clonotype showed up many times. The chain employs TRBV29-1 and TRBJ2-1, with D perhaps TRBD2 (5 bases). Germline V CDR1 and CDR2: SQVTM, ANQGSEA. Between the trimmed V and J ends, which lost 4 bases and 6 bases, there was a span of 10 bases. The CDR3 totals 12 residues. The DNA for the CDR3 is TGCAGCGTTGGTCCCGCGGGCAATGAGCAGTTCTTC. This gives the protein CSVGPAGNEQFF.

This clonotype was counted many times. J is TRBJ2-5 and V is TRBV4-2; tentative D call: TRBD2 (6 bases). This CDR3 has 13 amino acids. The germline V gene has CDR1 LGHNA and CDR2 YNFKEQ. V was pared by 4 bases and J by 4 bases, with 10 bases between. In DNA form, the CDR3 reads TGTGCCAGCAGCCGGGAGGTGGGAGAGACCCAGTACTTC. As protein: CASSREVGETQYF.

In its sample, this clonotype was seen many times. The chain has TRBV29-1 and TRBJ2-1; tentative D call: TRBD1 (5 bases). Germline V lookup: CDR1 SQVTM, CDR2 ANQGSEA. V lost 4 bases and J 7 bases, leaving 11 bases between the germline ends. The CDR3 totals 12 residues. CDR3 DNA: TGCAGCGTTGTACAACAGGTGAATGAGCAGTTCTTC. Amino acids: CSVVQQVNEQFF.

This clonotype was found many times. This chain links TRBV27 with TRBJ2-7; no clear D gene. V lost 6 bases, J lost 3 bases, and 18 bases lay in between. Germline loops: CDR1 MNHEY, CDR2 SMNVEV (reference sequence). This CDR3 spans 15 amino acids. CDR3 loop: CASRMGPAKLYEQYF. The CDR3 DNA is TGTGCCAGCAGGATGGGCCCTGCTAAACTCTACGAGCAGTACTTC.

This clonotype was detected ten times or more. The V call is TRBV6-1, the J call TRBJ2-3; 10 bases line up with TRBD2. Germline V gene sequence: CDR1 MNHNS, CDR2 SASEGT. The CDR3 covers 17 residues. V was pared by 2 bases and J by 5 bases, with 10 bases of the junction left unmatched. The DNA of the CDR3 is TGTGCCAGCAGTGAAAATGGGCTAGCGGGAGTAGTAGATACGCAGTATTTT. Translated: CASSENGLAGVVDTQYF.

This clonotype was recorded many times. V and J are TRBV5-1 and TRBJ2-2; the D is unclear. This CDR3 has 16 amino acids. The germline V gene has CDR1 SGHRS and CDR2 YFSETQ. The V and J ends lost 4 bases and 0 bases respectively, with 13 bases between them. CDR3 coding DNA: TGCGCCAGCAGCCTAGTCCCACTAACGAACACCGGGGAGCTGTTTTTT. Protein: CASSLVPLTNTGELFF.

The rearrangement uses TRBV5-1 and TRBJ2-1, with 11 bases aligning to TRBD2. CDR3 length equals 16 residues. Germline lookup yields CDR1 SGHRS and CDR2 YFSETQ. Trimming cost V 4 bases and J 6 bases; bases outside gene matches: 9. The CDR3 sequence is CASSHSWTSGSNEQFF. For the CDR3, the DNA is TGCGCCAGCAGCCACTCTTGGACTAGCGGGTCCAATGAGCAGTTCTTC.

Turning to this clonotype: One junction end disagrees with the germline gene, perhaps due to a read error. The chain recombines TRBV7-7 with TRBJ2-1; D is possibly TRBD2 (6 bases). The germline V gene encodes CDR1 SSHAT and CDR2 FNYEAQ (reference sequence). This CDR3 is 16 amino acids long. The CDR3 nucleotides are TGTGCTAGCAGCCCGGGAGCGGGCCGAAGGTGGGATGAGCAGTTCTTC. Translated: CASSPGAGRRWDEQFF.

There are many counts of this clonotype. The V and J genes are TRBV9 and TRBJ2-6; D may be TRBD1 (6 bases). Germline V gene sequence: CDR1 SGDLS, CDR2 YYNGEE. Trimming pared 0 bases from V and 0 bases from J, leaving 13 bases between. The CDR3 contains 18 residues. The CDR3 DNA reads as TGTGCCAGCAGCGTAGAAGTCAGGGGCCGCTCTGGGGCCAACGTCCTGACTTTC. It encodes CASSVEVRGRSGANVLTF.

The rearrangement uses TRBV7-8 and TRBJ2-1; D perhaps matches TRBD2 (6 bases). Germline assignment: CDR1 SGHVS and CDR2 FQNEAQ. V was trimmed by 8 bases and J by 2 bases, leaving 7 bases between them. The CDR3 sequence is 12 residues long. CDR3 in amino acids: CASRGTYNEQFF. CDR3 sequence (DNA): TGTGCCAGCCGCGGGACCTACAATGAGCAGTTCTTC.

Many counts were recorded for this clonotype. The chain is built from TRBV7-6 and TRBJ1-1; TRBD1 matches at 8 bases. The V gene end was trimmed by 1 base and the J gene end by 5 bases; junction bases not matched to a gene: 9. Germline V gene sequence: CDR1 SGHVS, CDR2 FNYEAQ. The CDR3 runs 16 residues. The CDR3, as DNA: TGTGCCAGCAGCTTAGTGGGGGGGACAGGTGGGACTGAAGCTTTCTTT. Amino acid sequence: CASSLVGGTGGTEAFF.

This chain connects TRBV28 to TRBJ2-1; the match to TRBD1 covers 9 bases. CDR3 size: 16 residues. Germline V CDR1 and CDR2: MDHEN, SYDVKM. V lost 5 bases and J lost 3; bases outside the gene matches: 8. This CDR3 is CASSTLGTGSYNEQFF. The CDR3 DNA sequence: TGTGCCAGCAGTACCCTTGGGACAGGGAGCTACAATGAGCAGTTCTTC.

At least ten counts were recorded for this clonotype. The chain links TRBV7-2 to TRBJ2-7, with D tentatively TRBD2 (6 bases). The CDR3 spans 15 residues. Germline CDR1 reads SGHTA; CDR2 reads FQGNSA. V lost 2 bases and J lost 6, with 17 bases in between. The CDR3 DNA sequence: TGTGCCAGCAGCTTAACCCGGACCCACGGGGGCGAGCAGTACTTC. Encoded protein: CASSLTRTHGGEQYF.

This clonotype was observed at least ten times. This sequence joins TRBV20-1 and TRBJ2-3, with 7 bases lining up with TRBD2. The germline V gene has CDR1 DFQATT and CDR2 SNEGSKA (reference sequence). The CDR3 extends over 15 amino acids. The V and J ends lost 6 bases and 0 bases, in that order; junction bases with no gene match: 9. CDR3 loop: CSAKIGTTSTDTQYF. CDR3 bases: TGCAGTGCCAAGATCGGGACTACTAGCACAGATACGCAGTATTTT.

This clonotype was counted many times. The V gene is TRBV6-1, the J gene TRBJ2-7, with D possibly being TRBD1 or TRBD2 (5 bases each). V was cut by 6 bases and J by 7 bases, with 16 bases left in between. Looked up from germline, CDR1 is MNHNS and CDR2 is SASEGT. This CDR3 comprises 13 residues. CDR3 residues: CASRADIWGEQYF. CDR3 coding DNA: TGTGCCAGCAGGGCGGACATTTGGGGGGAGCAGTACTTC.

Many counts were recorded for this clonotype. The rearrangement joins TRBV25-1 to TRBJ2-2; D is uncertain. V lost 1 base and J 4 bases, leaving 4 bases between the germline ends. Germline V gene data show CDR1 as MGHDK and CDR2 as SYGVNS. This CDR3 has 13 amino acids. The CDR3 sequence is CASSESVTGELFF. DNA of the CDR3: TGTGCCAGCAGTGAATCAGTCACCGGGGAGCTGTTTTTT.

The V gene is TRBV29-1, the J gene TRBJ2-1, with unresolved D. The CDR3 sequence is 14 residues long. Germline V lookup: CDR1 SQVTM, CDR2 ANQGSEA. The V and J ends lost 3 bases and 2 bases respectively, with 11 bases between them. This CDR3 is CSVDNLPTYNEQFF. The CDR3 DNA reads TGCAGCGTTGATAACTTGCCAACCTACAATGAGCAGTTCTTC.

This clonotype was seen only a few times. The CDR3 reads CASSSIRLSGYEQYF. The CDR3 coding sequence is TGTGCCAGCAGTTCCATCCGGCTGTCGGGGTACGAGCAGTACTTC. V is TRBV27 and J is TRBJ2-7, with D possibly being TRBD2 (5 bases). The V and J ends lost 4 bases and 4 bases respectively, with 17 bases between them. The germline CDR1 and CDR2 sequences are MNHEY and SMNVEV (reference sequence). The CDR3 is 15 residues long.

This clonotype came up a few times. V and J are TRBV21-1 and TRBJ2-7; whether TRBD1, the table's D call, matches the DNA was not checked. TRBV21-1 represents a pseudogene. The CDR3 runs to 12 residues. CDR3 protein: CASSSLGDEQYF. The CDR3 DNA follows: TGTGCCAGCAGCAGTTTAGGGGACGAGCAGTACTTC.